This is a list of T cell receptor beta chains from one sample in a study of blood T cell repertoires in COVID-19. Measured with immunoSEQ multiplex PCR; TCRdb has only the in-frame clones, and not every one. Of 120,000 to 150,000 clones listed, roughly nine tenths are singletons. Sequenced: peripheral blood. These receptors were taken from a man aged 18-30 years with COVID-19, enrolled during active disease. Both conserved end residues are part of each CDR3. D genes are given only for firm matches. Some rows have no size entry. The others give once, few or many, or a class for an expanded clone.

len	abundance	d_gene	v_gene	j_gene	CDR3nt	CDR3aa
14	NA	TRBD1	TRBV29-1	TRBJ1-4	TGCAGCGTTGAGAGACAGGGGGCAGGAGAAAAACTGCTTTTT	CSVERQGAGEKLLF
17	NA	TRBD1	TRBV12-5	TRBJ2-5	TGTGCTAGTGCCCTTGGGACAGGGGGCTACAAGGGAGAGACCCAGTACTTC	CASALGTGGYKGETQYF
12	NA	NA	TRBV19	TRBJ2-7	TGTGCCAGTGGACAGTACCCAGGCGAGCAGTACTTC	CASGQYPGEQYF
13	NA	TRBD1	TRBV12-3/TRBV12-4	TRBJ1-1	TGTGCCAGCACCCTAACAGGGGATAGTGAAGCTTTCTTT	CASTLTGDSEAFF
15	few	NA	TRBV9	TRBJ1-2	TGTGCCAGCAGCGTAGGGAGCGACAGAAACTATGGCTACACCTTC	CASSVGSDRNYGYTF
11	NA	NA	TRBV20-1	TRBJ1-1	TGCAGTGCTAGTCGGCGGGCTGGAGCTTTCTTT	CSASRRAGAFF
15	NA	NA	TRBV28	TRBJ1-4	TGTGCCAGTTCGAGCAGACTTGCAACTAATGAAAAACTGCTTTTT	CASSSRLATNEKLLF
15	NA	NA	TRBV5-1	TRBJ2-7	TGCGCCAGCAGCTTGGGTCAGGGTAGGTTCGACGAGCAGTACTTC	CASSLGQGRFDEQYF
13	NA	NA	TRBV28	TRBJ2-1	TGTGCCAGCAGTTCAATTCAAAAAGCGGAGCAGTTCTTC	CASSSIQKAEQFF
12	NA	TRBD1	TRBV29-1	TRBJ1-2	TGCAGCGATTGGGACAGGAACTATGGCTACACCTTC	CSDWDRNYGYTF
15	NA	TRBD1	TRBV19	TRBJ1-4	TGTGCCAGTAGTATGGGGGACAGGGATTTCGAAAAACTGTTTTTT	CASSMGDRDFEKLFF
15	NA	NA	TRBV7-3	TRBJ2-3	TGTGCCAGCAGCCCGGGATTCGTAGGCTCAGATACGCAGTATTTT	CASSPGFVGSDTQYF
13	NA	NA	TRBV7-3	TRBJ1-2	TGTGCCAGCAGCCTACTGCCAGGGGACGGCTACACCTTC	CASSLLPGDGYTF
13	NA	NA	TRBV5-6	TRBJ1-1	TGTGCCAGCAGCTTGAAGAGGAACACTGAAGCTTTCTTT	CASSLKRNTEAFF
14	NA	NA	TRBV5-6	TRBJ1-5	TGTGCCAGCAGCTTTCAAGGGGAGGGTCAGCCCCAGCATTTT	CASSFQGEGQPQHF
15	NA	NA	TRBV28	TRBJ2-1	TGTGCCAGCAGTTCTCCGCGTGGGCCCTACAATGAGCAGTTCTTC	CASSSPRGPYNEQFF
11	NA	NA	TRBV27	TRBJ2-1	TGTGCCAGCAGTGGCGGGCCCAAGCAGTTCTTC	CASSGGPKQFF
14	NA	TRBD1	TRBV3-1/TRBV3-2	TRBJ2-7	TGTGCCAGCAGCCACGGGACAGGGGCCTACGAGCAGTACTTC	CASSHGTGAYEQYF
17	NA	NA	TRBV3-1/TRBV3-2	TRBJ2-4	TGTGCCAGCAGCCAGGGACTTCTTGGGAGAGCCAAAAACATTCAGTACTTC	CASSQGLLGRAKNIQYF
14	NA	NA	TRBV28	TRBJ2-1	TGTGCCAGCAGTTTAATCTTCTCCTACAATGAGCAGTTCTTC	CASSLIFSYNEQFF
16	NA	NA	TRBV14	TRBJ2-1	TGTGCCAGCAGCCAAGGGTCTTACTACTACTACAATGAGCAGTTCTTC	CASSQGSYYYYNEQFF
15	NA	NA	TRBV7-8	TRBJ1-4	TGTGCCAGCAGCTTAGGGGGGGGTTGGAATGAAAAACTGTTTTTT	CASSLGGGWNEKLFF